The source of this T cell receptor (beta chain) is a study of blood T cell repertoires in COVID-19. This CDR3 comprises 14 residues. The germline CDR1 and CDR2 sequences are MGHDK and SYGVNS. J gave up 1 base and V 5 bases, and 2 bases lay outside the gene matches. Generated by immunoSEQ multiplex PCR, the TCRdb table keeps only in-frame clones and is missing some. This sample has roughly 400,000 clones, with approximately 91% found just once. The chain links TRBV25-1 to TRBJ1-3; 7 bases fit TRBD1. Input material: PBMCs or T cells enriched from blood (not recorded which). The TCR originated in a woman aged 40 to 50 who had been exposed to COVID-19. The CDR3 nucleotides read TGTGCCAGCAGTCCAGGGGGTTCTGGAAACACCATATATTTT. It translates to CASSPGGSGNTIYF.